This TCR beta chain came from a study of shared clonotypes between healthy human individuals. Overall study: Each donor's CD4 naive and CD4 memory cells filled three plates apiece, CD8 naive two, and CD8 memory one. Findings and caveats of the study: The sharing of 4% to 5.5% of naive CD4 clonotypes was seen across a handful of donors.

Worth noting for this clone: Antigen unknown.

Genomic DNA (from each subset) was split evenly across several immunoSEQ plates. Sequencing used immunoSEQ multiplex PCR; TCRdb keeps in-frame clones, though not all of them. The table records roughly 1.4 million clones, just under 99% of them present only once. Looked up from germline, CDR1 is LNHNV and CDR2 is YYDKDF (reference sequence). The V end was cut by 7 bases, the J end by 6 bases, with 17 bases between. There are 14 residues in the CDR3. The rearrangement joins TRBV15 to TRBJ2-3, with D possibly being TRBD2 (5 bases). The TCR originated in a man aged 30 to 45 in good health. The sequenced sample was naive CD4+ T cells sorted from blood. Subset specified: CD45RA+ positively selected. The CDR3: CATTHGLELDTQYF. DNA for the CDR3: TGTGCCACCACACACGGACTGGAGTTGGATACGCAGTATTTT.